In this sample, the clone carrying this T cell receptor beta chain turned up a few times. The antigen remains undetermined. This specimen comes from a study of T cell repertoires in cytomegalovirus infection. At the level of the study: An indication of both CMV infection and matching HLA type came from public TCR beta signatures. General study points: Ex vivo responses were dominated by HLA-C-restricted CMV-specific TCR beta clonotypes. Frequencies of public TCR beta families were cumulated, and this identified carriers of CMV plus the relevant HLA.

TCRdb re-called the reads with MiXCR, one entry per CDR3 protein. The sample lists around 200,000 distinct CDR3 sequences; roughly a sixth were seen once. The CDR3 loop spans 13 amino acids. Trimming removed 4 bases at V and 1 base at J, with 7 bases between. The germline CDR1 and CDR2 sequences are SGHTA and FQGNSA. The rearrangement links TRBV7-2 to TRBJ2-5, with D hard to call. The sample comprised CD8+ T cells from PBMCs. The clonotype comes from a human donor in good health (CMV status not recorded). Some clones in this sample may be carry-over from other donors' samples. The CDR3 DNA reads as TGTGCCAGCAGCTACTACAGCCAAGAGACCCAGTACTTC. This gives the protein CASSYYSQETQYF.